This T cell receptor (beta chain) was identified in a study of T-cell reconstitution after alpha-beta-depleted transplantation in children. Details on this clonotype: Its matching antigen is unknown.

Preparation of the TCRbeta library used unique molecular identifiers. MiXCR, applied by TCRdb to the PCR reads, yields one record per CDR3 protein. The data show roughly 500,000 distinct CDR3 sequences, roughly a tenth seen once. There are 12 residues in the CDR3. CDR1 is DFQATT, CDR2 SNEGSKA, per germline (reference sequence). V shed 3 bases and J shed 6 bases, with 9 bases lying between them. Study-level findings and limits: At the one-year point after transplant, T-cell counts and TCRbeta diversity were found to come mostly from T cells that had been newly produced. Alpha-beta T cells about two months after transplant reportedly derived from several hundred expanded graft clones. Surviving recipient T cells and thymic progenitors underlay high day-60 TCRbeta diversity in some patients.

Sequences were derived from PBMCs, sampled before TCRalphabeta/CD19-depleted stem cell transplant. The chain combines TRBV20-1 with TRBJ2-1; D gene uncertain. This receptor was taken from a child aged 2 to 15 with inherited bone marrow failure, due to receive a stem cell transplant. The CDR3 nucleotides are TGCAGTGCTAGTGTCCTCGGCAATGAGCAGTTCTTC. Residues: CSASVLGNEQFF.